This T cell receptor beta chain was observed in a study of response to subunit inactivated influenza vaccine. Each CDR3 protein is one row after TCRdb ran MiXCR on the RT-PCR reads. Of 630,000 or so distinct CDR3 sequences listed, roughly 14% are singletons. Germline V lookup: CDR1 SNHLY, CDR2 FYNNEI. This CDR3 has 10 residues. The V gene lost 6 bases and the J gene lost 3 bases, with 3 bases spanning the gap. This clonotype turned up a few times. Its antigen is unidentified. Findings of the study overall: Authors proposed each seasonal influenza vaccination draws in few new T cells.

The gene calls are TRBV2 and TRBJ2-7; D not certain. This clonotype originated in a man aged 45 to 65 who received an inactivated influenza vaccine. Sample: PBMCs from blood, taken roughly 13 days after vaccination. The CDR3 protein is CASRVYEQYF. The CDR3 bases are TGTGCCAGCAGGGTCTACGAGCAGTACTTC. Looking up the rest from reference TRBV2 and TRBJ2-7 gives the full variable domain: EPEVTQTPSHQVTQMGQEVILRCVPISNHLYFYWYRQILGQKVEFLVSFYNNEISEKSEIFDDQFSVERPDGSNFTLKIRSTKLEDSAMYFCASRVYEQYFGPGTRLTVT.